This T cell receptor (beta chain) was observed in a study of T cells in Graves' hyperthyroidism and ophthalmopathy. Researchers took RNA transcripts and amplified the TCR beta CDR3 regions from them. The primer set for the first-round RT-PCR of the TCR CDR3 was HTBI. TCRdb independently ran MiXCR on the multiplex PCR reads; one entry per CDR3 protein. The sample records 600,000 to 850,000 distinct CDR3 sequences, roughly a sixth being singletons. The CDR3 spans 11 residues. With 6 bases removed from V and 4 bases from J, the gap between germline ends came to 7 bases. The germline V gene has CDR1 DFQATT and CDR2 SNEGSKA (reference sequence). Investigators excluded patients with uncontrolled infection, other autoimmune disease, pregnancy or lactation. Thyroid ultrasound, orbital computed tomography, clinical symptoms, and serum thyroxine and TRAb underpinned diagnoses. When hyperthyroidism was first diagnosed, the blood sample was taken, preceding any ophthalmopathy symptoms. Isolation of PBMCs was performed on approximately 10 ml fresh peripheral blood.

Material for sequencing was blood. This TCR came from a woman between 45 and 60 years old with Graves' hyperthyroidism that later progressed to Graves' ophthalmopathy. The V gene is TRBV20-1, the J gene TRBJ1-5, with D hard to call. CDR3 residues: CSAVRNQPQHF. In DNA form, the CDR3 reads TGCAGTGCCGTAAGGAATCAGCCCCAGCATTTT.